This entry features one TCR beta chain sequence. The antigen is not known. From germline, CDR1 is SEHNR and CDR2 FQNEAQ (reference sequence). The CDR3 runs to 16 residues. V lost 3 bases to trimming and J lost 0 bases, with 11 bases between them. This record belongs to a study of CD4+ T cells in melanoma. The study, taken as a whole, reports: A reported correlation linked neoantigen-specific CD4+ T cells to CD8+, macrophage and B cell function.

Using immunoSEQ multiplex PCR, the repertoire was profiled, and TCRdb retains in-frame clones only, with some absent. This repertoire shows some 10,000 clones, approximately 69% found once; its top ten account for about 20%. Input material: peripheral blood. This chain connects TRBV7-9 to TRBJ2-2; no firm D call. This clonotype originated in a human donor with melanoma. CDR3 sequence: CASSLKSGPNTGELFF. The DNA of the CDR3 is TGTGCCAGCAGCTTGAAGTCAGGACCGAACACCGGGGAGCTGTTTTTT.